This TCR beta chain was captured in a study of blood T cell repertoires in COVID-19. Overall study: T cells, B-cell-depleted T cells, or PBMCs supplied cDNA or gDNA.

Residents of 20 to 25 US areas, aged 18 to 89 years, made up the participants. The study counted Cohort 3 donors as recovered given two negative PCRs, clearance, or symptom resolution. Study processing details: For nucleated cells, counts were estimated from reference gene primer amplification. Profiling relied on immunoSEQ multiplex PCR, and the TCRdb table lists in-frame clones only, not all of them. The DNA was the basis for D and trimming; V, J and clone size are from that table. The data hold a few hundred thousand clones, with 80% to 90% observed a single time. V was shortened by 3 bases and J by 1 base, with 10 bases between the two germline ends. The CDR3 extends over 15 amino acids. Germline V CDR1 and CDR2: SGDLS, YYNGEE.

The sequenced sample was PBMCs or T cells enriched from blood (not recorded which). The receptor's source is a woman younger than 30 who had recovered from COVID-19. The chain recombines TRBV9 with TRBJ1-4; D is perhaps TRBD1 (5 bases). This CDR3 is CASSGGQGTNEKLFF. CDR3 nucleotides: TGTGCCAGCAGCGGTGGACAAGGAACTAATGAAAAACTGTTTTTT.